The present entry profiles one T cell receptor beta chain with its context. Its antigen is unidentified. This sample is part of a study of vaccination and CD4 T cells after COVID-19. General study findings and limits: Spike mono-reactivity marked 304 of 307 vaccine-specific clones in convalescent patients. There was no significant change from roughly 22 to 38 median reactive clonotypes. It was observed that, in convalescent patients, a median roughly 85% of reactive clones arose only post-vaccination.

MiXCR was run by TCRdb on the PCR reads, yielding one entry per CDR3 protein. The sample comprises 25,000 or so distinct CDR3 sequences, 51% of which are singletons, and 0.8% to 1.2% rests with the top ten. The CDR3 is 16 amino acids. The germline V gene has CDR1 DFQATT and CDR2 SNEGSKA (reference sequence). Trimming at V came to 6 bases and at J to 0 bases, leaving 11 bases not matched to a gene. The input for sequencing was CD4+ T cells from blood, taken before SARS-CoV-2 vaccination. This receptor was identified in a human donor who had recovered from COVID-19. This chain joins TRBV20-1 and TRBJ2-1, with 7 nucleotides matching TRBD2. The CDR3 nucleotides are TGCAGTGCACCGGGGGGTGGCGCCCTCTCCTACAATGAGCAGTTCTTC. Protein: CSAPGGGALSYNEQFF.